The clone carrying this TCR beta chain was observed a handful of times. Its matching antigen is unknown. Individual cDNA molecules carried attached unique molecular identifiers. A single record per CDR3 protein comes from TCRdb applying MiXCR to the 5' RACE reads. The sample has approximately 98,000 distinct CDR3 sequences; 9.5% to 13% are singletons. The record originates from a study of early T cells in non-severe SARS-CoV-2 infection. Study as a whole: Sequenced material consisted of bulk RNA (from unsorted whole blood), and chains were unpaired.

Germline V CDR1 and CDR2: SGHNT, YENEEA. The CDR3 runs 14 residues. The ends were cut back, 2 bases at V and 0 bases at J, with 4 bases in the middle. General study points: Anti-spike CD8 responses were favored by VDJdb matching, which missed private and CD4 specificities.

The sequence was obtained from an adult who was a healthcare worker with PCR-confirmed SARS-CoV-2 infection or an uninfected control (not recorded which). The sample taken for sequencing was whole blood. The chain employs TRBV11-3 and TRBJ2-2; D call uncertain. In DNA, the CDR3 is TGTGCCAGCAGCTTATTGTCGAACACCGGGGAGCTGTTTTTT. Its translation is CASSLLSNTGELFF.